What follows are 17 T cell receptor beta chains derived from one specimen sequenced in a study of T-cell reconstitution after alpha-beta-depleted transplantation in children. A library of TCRbeta sequences, prepared with unique molecular identifiers, was generated. MiXCR was run by TCRdb on the PCR reads, yielding one entry per CDR3 protein. This repertoire shows 150,000 to 250,000 distinct CDR3 sequences, 5.5% to 7% found once; its top ten account for under 5%. Source: PBMCs, taken before TCRalphabeta/CD19-depleted stem cell transplant. The receptors were sampled from a girl under three years old with combined immunodeficiency, due to receive a stem cell transplant.

This clonotype occurred many times. This chain connects TRBV5-1 to TRBJ2-7; D unclear. Trimming shortened V by 4 bases and J by 2 bases, and 4 bases separated the two germline ends. The germline V gene has CDR1 SGHRS and CDR2 YFSETQ. The CDR3 consists of 11 residues. Here the CDR3 DNA reads TGCGCCAGCAGCAACGCCTACGAGCAGTACTTC. It specifies CASSNAYEQYF. The complete variable domain, with remaining parts taken from reference TRBV5-1 and TRBJ2-7, reads KAGVTQTPRYLIKTRGQQVTLSCSPISGHRSVSWYQQTPGQGLQFLFEYFSETQRNKGNFPGRFSGRQFSNSRSEMNVSTLELGDSALYLCASSNAYEQYFGPGTRLTVT.

This clonotype was seen a few times. The CDR3 sequence is CASSPRTGELFF. CDR3 nucleotides: TGTGCCAGCTCACCCCGGACCGGGGAGCTGTTTTTT. The rearrangement links TRBV18 to TRBJ2-2; D is unresolved. Trimming left V 3 bases short and J 5 bases short, with 4 bases between. Germline lookup yields CDR1 KGHSH and CDR2 LQKENI. There are 12 residues in the CDR3.

In its sample, this clonotype was seen many times. This chain joins TRBV20-1 and TRBJ1-1; D might be TRBD1 (5 bases). CDR1 DFQATT and CDR2 SNEGSKA come from the germline V gene (reference sequence). The CDR3 is made up of 15 amino acids. The ends were cut back, 6 bases at V and 3 bases at J, with 20 bases in the middle. The CDR3 coding sequence is TGCAGTGCCCGAAGTGACAGATCTCTGGACACTGAAGCTTTCTTT. It specifies CSARSDRSLDTEAFF.

The sample holds many counts of this clonotype. V and J are TRBV10-3 and TRBJ1-2; 7 nucleotides match TRBD1. From germline, CDR1 is ENHRY and CDR2 SYGVKD. The V segment lost 0 bases and the J segment 1 base; nucleotides outside the gene matches: 8. This CDR3 has 17 amino acids. CDR3 DNA sequence: TGTGCCATCAGTGAGTCGATCGCGGGACAGCGTAACTATGGCTACACCTTC. Protein: CAISESIAGQRNYGYTF.

This clonotype has at least ten counts. The chain combines TRBV16 with TRBJ2-1; weak D call: TRBD2 (6 bases). The CDR3 length is 16 residues. V lost 6 bases and J 4 bases, leaving 19 bases between the germline ends. CDR1 is KGHSY, CDR2 FQNENV, per germline. As DNA, the CDR3 is TGTGCCAGCAGTCCCTCGGGAGTAGGGGTTTACAATGAGCAGTTCTTC. Translating gives CASSPSGVGVYNEQFF.

This clonotype was counted ten times or more. This chain joins TRBV9 and TRBJ1-1; no clear D gene. V lost 0 bases to trimming and J lost 5 bases, with 8 bases between them. The CDR3 runs to 13 residues. Germline V gene sequence: CDR1 SGDLS, CDR2 YYNGEE. CDR3 region: CASSVGPGTEAFF. The CDR3 DNA reads TGTGCCAGCAGCGTAGGACCGGGGACTGAAGCTTTCTTT. Drawing the rest from reference TRBV9 and TRBJ1-1, the complete variable domain is DSGVTQTPKHLITATGQRVTLRCSPRSGDLSVYWYQQSLDQGLQFLIQYYNGEERAKGNILERFSAQQFPDLHSELNLSSLELGDSALYFCASSVGPGTEAFFGQGTRLTVV.

Ten or more counts support this clonotype. This chain uses TRBV25-1 with TRBJ1-6; a possible D gene is TRBD1 (5 bases). V gave up 1 base and J gave up 10 bases, with 8 bases separating them. Germline V gene lookup returns CDR1 MGHDK and CDR2 SYGVNS. The CDR3 is 13 amino acids. CDR3 amino acids: CASSEWGRSPLHF. CDR3 in DNA: TGTGCCAGCAGTGAATGGGGCAGGTCACCCCTCCACTTT.

This clonotype was observed at least ten times. The rearrangement links TRBV7-2 to TRBJ2-5, with TRBD2 as a possible D gene (6 bases). The CDR3 has 14 residues. CDR1 and CDR2 from the germline V gene are SGHTA and FQGNSA. Trimming pared 1 base from V and 4 bases from J, leaving 10 bases between. The DNA of the CDR3 is TGTGCCAGCAGCTTAGTGGCCGGGGGAGAGACCCAGTACTTC. Its protein product is CASSLVAGGETQYF.

The chain combines TRBV7-3 with TRBJ2-1; a possible D gene is TRBD2 (6 bases). V gave up 5 bases and J gave up 0 bases, with 14 bases separating them. This CDR3 is 16 amino acids long. CDR1 is SGHTA and CDR2 is FQGTGA in the germline V gene. The DNA for the CDR3 is TGTGCCAGCAGCCCCATGGGAGGCGGCTCCTACAATGAGCAGTTCTTC. Translation gives CASSPMGGGSYNEQFF. The full variable domain, in which reference TRBV7-3 and TRBJ2-1 provide the parts outside the CDR3, is GAGVSQTPSNKVTEKGKYVELRCDPISGHTALYWYRQSLGQGPEFLIYFQGTGAADDSGLPNDRFFAVRPEGSVSTLKIQRTERGDSAVYLCASSPMGGGSYNEQFFGPGTRLTVL.

The chain joins TRBV30 to TRBJ1-4, with TRBD1 matching over 7 bases. Germline assignment: CDR1 GTSNPN and CDR2 SVGIG (reference sequence). This CDR3 is 12 amino acids long. Unmatched junction bases numbered 5, after V lost 5 bases and J lost 8 bases. The CDR3 reads CAWDREGEKLFF. In nucleotides, the CDR3 is TGTGCCTGGGACAGGGAAGGGGAAAAACTGTTTTTT.

A few counts support this clonotype. The likely explanation is a read error, given a far larger clone one base away. The chain combines TRBV11-2 with TRBJ2-7; D may correspond to TRBD1 or TRBD2 (5 bases each). CDR3 length: 14 amino acids. CDR1 and CDR2 from the germline V gene are SGHAT and FQNNGV. Trimming cost V 2 bases and J 2 bases, with 10 bases left between them. The CDR3 spells CASSLSQGAYEQYF. CDR3 coding DNA: TGTGCCAGCAGCTTAAGTCAGGGAGCCTACGAGCAGTACTTC.

This clonotype has only a few counts. The rearrangement joins TRBV11-1 to TRBJ2-1, with D possibly being TRBD1 or TRBD2 (6 bases each). V gave up 4 bases and J gave up 4 bases, with 23 bases separating them. This CDR3 has 18 amino acids. The germline V gene has CDR1 SGHAT and CDR2 FQDESV (reference sequence). The CDR3 is CASSSNEGGLMIYNEQFF. The CDR3 nucleotides are TGTGCCAGCAGCTCAAACGAGGGGGGACTCATGATTTACAATGAGCAGTTCTTC.

This clonotype was counted ten times or more. J is TRBJ1-2 and V is TRBV29-1, with 7 nucleotides matching TRBD1. The length of the CDR3 is 13 residues. V shed 6 bases and J 3 bases; nucleotides not matched to a gene: 7. Germline V lookup: CDR1 SQVTM, CDR2 ANQGSEA. The CDR3 nucleotides read TGCAGCGTAGCACAAACAGGGGACTATGGCTACACCTTC. As protein: CSVAQTGDYGYTF.

The sample holds many counts of this clonotype. This sequence joins TRBV6-5 and TRBJ1-1; weak D call: TRBD1 (5 bases). The length of the CDR3 is 14 residues. Trimming pared 2 bases from V and 8 bases from J, leaving 15 bases between. Germline-derived CDR1 and CDR2 are MNHEY and SVGAGI. CDR3 loop: CASSYGTGPPEAFF. The DNA for the CDR3 is TGTGCCAGCAGTTACGGGACCGGACCTCCCGAAGCTTTCTTT.

Turning to this clonotype: A much larger clone differs by one base, so this may be a read error. The chain uses TRBV12-3 or TRBV12-4 and TRBJ2-7; 13 positions agree with TRBD2. The CDR3 runs to 18 residues. The CDR3 region has the DNA TGTGCCTGCAGTTTAGGCGGGACTAGCGGGACTTCTTTTTACGAGCAGTACTTC. Its translation: CACSLGGTSGTSFYEQYF.

This clonotype was seen many times. V and J are TRBV28 and TRBJ2-1; D uncertain. The V gene lost 5 bases and the J gene lost 0 bases, with 17 bases spanning the gap. Germline CDR1 reads MDHEN; CDR2 reads SYDVKM. This CDR3 contains 17 residues. The CDR3 DNA sequence: TGTGCCAGCAGTCCCACGATCATATATAGCTCCTACAATGAGCAGTTCTTC. It encodes CASSPTIIYSSYNEQFF.

This clonotype came up many times. The rearrangement links TRBV12-3 or TRBV12-4 to TRBJ2-3; TRBD2 matches at 16 bases. The V gene end was trimmed by 7 bases and the J gene end by 3 bases; junction bases not matched to a gene: 7. The CDR3 is 17 residues long. The CDR3 DNA follows: TGTGCCAGCAACCCCGGGACTAGCGGGGGGGCAACAGATACGCAGTATTTT. This sequence encodes CASNPGTSGGATDTQYF.